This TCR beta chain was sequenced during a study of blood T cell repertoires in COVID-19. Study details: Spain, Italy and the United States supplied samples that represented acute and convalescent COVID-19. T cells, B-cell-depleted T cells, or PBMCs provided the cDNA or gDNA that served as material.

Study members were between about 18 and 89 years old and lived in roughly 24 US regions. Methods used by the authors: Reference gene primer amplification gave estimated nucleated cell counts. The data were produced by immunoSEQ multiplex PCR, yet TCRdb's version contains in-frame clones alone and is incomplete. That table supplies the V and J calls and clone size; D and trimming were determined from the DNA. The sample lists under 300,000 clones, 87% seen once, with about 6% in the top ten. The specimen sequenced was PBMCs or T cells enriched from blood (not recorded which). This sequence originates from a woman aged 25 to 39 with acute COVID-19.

The CDR3 is CSVDGPGLNEQFF. CDR3 nucleotides: TGCAGCGTTGATGGGCCAGGGTTGAATGAGCAGTTCTTC. The chain carries TRBV29-1 and TRBJ2-1, with D possibly being TRBD1 (5 bases). The CDR3 is made up of 13 amino acids. CDR1 is SQVTM and CDR2 is ANQGSEA in the germline V gene. The germline V and J ends were trimmed by 3 bases and 7 bases, with 13 bases remaining between them.